This TCR beta chain was identified in a study of cytomegalovirus exposure and HLA in healthy donors. Whole-study findings and limits: A later analysis found common viral pathogens apparently linked to several of the most significant clusters.

Germline CDR1 is GTSNPN and CDR2 is SVGIG (reference sequence). V was pared by 0 bases and J by 7 bases, with 15 bases between. The CDR3 has 14 residues. This clone was seen once. Its antigen is undetermined. Primers included in the PCR were 60 Vbeta and 13 Jbeta primers. Sequenced by immunoSEQ multiplex PCR; TCRdb stores in-frame clones only, minus some. The repertoire includes around 100,000 clones, around 84% of them detected once, and roughly 20% sits in the top ten. This sequence was found in a man aged 25 to 40 in good health and CMV-seropositive. The chain uses TRBV30 and TRBJ2-5, with D maybe TRBD1 (6 bases). Specimen: PBMCs. CDR3: CAWSVWDKGWTQYF. The DNA of the CDR3 is TGTGCCTGGAGTGTTTGGGACAAAGGATGGACCCAGTACTTC.